The rows below give T cell receptor beta chains drawn from one sample of a study of OX40 agonist ivuxolimab in advanced cancers. Here immunoSEQ multiplex PCR was the method, and the copy in TCRdb shows in-frame clones only, minus some. There are 100,000 or so clones in the sample; 90% occur only once, and 0.25% to 0.35% lies in the top ten. The sample here was CD4+ or CD8+ T cells sorted from blood, taken in a trial of the OX40 agonist ivuxolimab. Receptors were obtained from an adult with an advanced solid tumor such as melanoma, head and neck, liver or kidney cancer. Each CDR3 is given with its conserved first and last residue. A D gene is named only where the DNA matches it firmly. Only some rows state a clone size, as once, few, many or a class for expanded clones.

clone_size j_call d_call cdr3_length v_call cdr3_aa cdr3_nt
- TRBJ2-7 TRBD1 14 TRBV6-5 CASSPTGTVLEQYF TGTGCCAGCAGCCCAACCGGGACAGTGCTCGAGCAGTACTTC
- TRBJ1-5 - 13 TRBV5-8 CASSLGSGQPQHF TGTGCCAGCAGCTTGGGCAGCGGGCAGCCCCAGCATTTT
- TRBJ2-7 TRBD1 14 TRBV9 CASSVGRGRNEQYF TGTGCCAGCAGCGTAGGCAGGGGGCGGAACGAGCAGTACTTC
- TRBJ2-1 - 12 TRBV6-4 CASSEPGQGQFF TGTGCCAGCAGTGAACCGGGCCAAGGGCAGTTCTTC
- TRBJ2-5 - 16 TRBV27 CASRPYTKRMKETQYF TGTGCCAGCAGGCCATATACTAAGCGGATGAAAGAGACCCAGTACTTC
- TRBJ2-7 TRBD1 18 TRBV5-1 CASANRDRGERSSYEQYF TGCGCCAGCGCTAACCGGGACAGGGGGGAAAGGAGCTCCTACGAGCAGTACTTC
- TRBJ1-5 - 16 TRBV19 CASSTGNRFRNQPQHF TGTGCCAGTAGTACTGGGAACAGGTTTAGAAATCAGCCCCAGCATTTT
- TRBJ2-1 TRBD2 16 TRBV7-2 CASSPRLGGGSNEQFF TGTGCCAGCAGCCCCCGACTAGGCGGGGGTTCCAATGAGCAGTTCTTC
- TRBJ2-7 - 11 TRBV28 CASSLNYEQYF TGTGCCAGCAGTTTAAACTACGAGCAGTACTTC
- TRBJ2-7 - 11 TRBV7-9 CASSLETEQYF TGTGCCAGCAGCTTAGAGACAGAGCAGTACTTC
- TRBJ2-5 - 11 TRBV9 CASSKQETQYF TGTGCCAGCAGCAAGCAAGAGACCCAGTACTTC
few TRBJ2-3 - 14 TRBV6-5 CASSLRRDTDTQYF TGTGCCAGCAGTTTGAGGCGGGACACAGATACGCAGTATTTT
- TRBJ2-5 TRBD2 14 TRBV9 CASSVAQPGGTQYF TGTGCCAGCAGCGTAGCTCAGCCGGGGGGGACCCAGTACTTC
- TRBJ2-1 TRBD2 16 TRBV5-1 CASSFRPSGVYNEQFF TGCGCCAGCAGCTTCAGACCTAGCGGGGTCTACAATGAGCAGTTCTTC
- TRBJ2-7 - 11 TRBV29-1 CSVRFADEQYF TGCAGCGTTCGGTTCGCCGACGAGCAGTACTTC
- TRBJ2-1 TRBD2 15 TRBV28 CASRLAGGPLGEQFF TGTGCCAGCAGGCTAGCGGGAGGGCCGTTAGGTGAGCAGTTCTTC
- TRBJ2-1 - 15 TRBV11-2 CASSSHGGGVNEQFF TGTGCCAGCAGCTCCCATGGGGGCGGTGTCAATGAGCAGTTCTTC
- TRBJ2-2 TRBD2 17 TRBV28 CASSLKTSGRRTGELFF TGTGCCAGCAGTTTAAAAACTAGCGGGAGGCGCACCGGGGAGCTGTTTTTT
- TRBJ2-3 TRBD2 18 TRBV7-2 CASSLARASGSGTDTQYF TGTGCCAGCAGCTTAGCGAGGGCTAGCGGGAGTGGCACAGATACGCAGTATTTT
- TRBJ2-2 - 13 TRBV6-1 CASNLQNTGELFF TGTGCCAGCAACTTACAGAACACCGGGGAGCTGTTTTTT
- TRBJ1-1 - 13 TRBV14 CASSAHRNTEAFF TGTGCCAGCAGCGCCCATAGGAACACTGAAGCTTTCTTT
- TRBJ1-3 - 14 TRBV6-1 CASSERFSGNTIYF TGTGCCAGCAGTGAGCGGTTCTCTGGAAACACCATATATTTT
- TRBJ2-7 TRBD2 15 TRBV18 CASSPGLASLGEQYF TGTGCCAGCTCACCAGGACTAGCCAGTCTGGGAGAGCAGTACTTC
- TRBJ1-1 - 15 TRBV21-1 CASSKRGEYNTEAFF TGTGCCAGCAGCAAGAGGGGGGAATATAACACTGAAGCTTTCTTT
- TRBJ2-7 - 14 TRBV6-5 CASSLQEGRNEQYF TGTGCCAGCAGCCTACAGGAGGGCCGGAACGAGCAGTACTTC
- TRBJ1-1 - 12 TRBV2 CASRPTSAEAFF TGTGCCAGCAGACCAACTTCTGCGGAAGCTTTCTTT
once TRBJ2-7 - 15 TRBV21-1 CASSQGTGITYEQYF TGTGCCAGCAGCCAAGGGACAGGGATCACCTACGAGCAGTACTTC
once TRBJ2-1 - 15 TRBV5-1 CASSLEGGPTNEQFF TGCGCCAGCAGCTTGGAGGGAGGACCGACCAATGAGCAGTTCTTC
- TRBJ1-4 TRBD1 17 TRBV25-1 CASSEYIRGQSNEKLFF TGTGCCAGCAGTGAATATATTAGGGGACAGAGTAATGAAAAACTGTTTTTT
- TRBJ1-5 - 13 TRBV29-1 CSVGSAGNQPQHF TGCAGCGTTGGGAGTGCTGGCAATCAGCCCCAGCATTTT
- TRBJ1-2 - 14 TRBV9 CASSADRTKYGYTF TGTGCCAGCAGCGCTGATAGGACAAAGTATGGCTACACCTTC
- TRBJ2-7 - 11 TRBV5-6 CASSFLAEQYF TGTGCCAGCAGCTTTTTAGCCGAGCAGTACTTC
few TRBJ2-7 - 13 TRBV11-1 CASSLSGNYEQYF TGTGCCAGCAGCTTATCAGGGAACTACGAGCAGTACTTC
- TRBJ2-7 - 17 TRBV7-2 CASSLTRGAGISYEQYF TGTGCCAGCAGCTTAACCCGCGGGGCAGGGATTTCCTACGAGCAGTACTTC